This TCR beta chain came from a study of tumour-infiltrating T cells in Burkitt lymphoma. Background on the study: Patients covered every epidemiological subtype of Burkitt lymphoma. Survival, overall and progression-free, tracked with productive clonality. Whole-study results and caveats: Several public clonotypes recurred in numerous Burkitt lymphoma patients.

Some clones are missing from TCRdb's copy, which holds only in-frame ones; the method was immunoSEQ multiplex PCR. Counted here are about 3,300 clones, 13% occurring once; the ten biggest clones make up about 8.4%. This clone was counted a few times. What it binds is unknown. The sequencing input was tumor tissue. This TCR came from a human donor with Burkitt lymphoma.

The CDR3 coding sequence is TGTGCCAGCAGTGAACGTGATGCGTATGAAGCTTTCTTT. Its translation is CASSERDAYEAFF. This chain joins TRBV6-1 and TRBJ1-1; D not certain. The germline V gene encodes CDR1 MNHNS and CDR2 SASEGT. The length of the CDR3 is 13 residues. Trimming removed 2 bases from V and 7 bases from J, with 11 bases in between.